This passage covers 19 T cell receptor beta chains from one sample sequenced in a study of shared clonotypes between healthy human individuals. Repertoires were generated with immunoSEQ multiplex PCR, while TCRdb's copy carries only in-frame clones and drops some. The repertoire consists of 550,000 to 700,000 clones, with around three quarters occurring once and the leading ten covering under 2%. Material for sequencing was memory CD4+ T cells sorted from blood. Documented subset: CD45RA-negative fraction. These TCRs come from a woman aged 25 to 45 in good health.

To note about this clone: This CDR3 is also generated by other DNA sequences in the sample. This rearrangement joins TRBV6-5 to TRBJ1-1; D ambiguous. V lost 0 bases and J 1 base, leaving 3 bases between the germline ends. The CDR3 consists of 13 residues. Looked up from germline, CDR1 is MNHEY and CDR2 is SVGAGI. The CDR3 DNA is TGTGCCAGCAGTTACTCAAGGAACACTGAAGCTTTCTTT. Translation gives CASSYSRNTEAFF.

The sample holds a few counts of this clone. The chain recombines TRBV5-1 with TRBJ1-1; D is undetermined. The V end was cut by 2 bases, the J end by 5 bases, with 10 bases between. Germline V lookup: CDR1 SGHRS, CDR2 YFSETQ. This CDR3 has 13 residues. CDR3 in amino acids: CASSLGLGTEAFF. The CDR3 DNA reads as TGCGCCAGCAGCTTAGGCCTAGGAACTGAAGCTTTCTTT. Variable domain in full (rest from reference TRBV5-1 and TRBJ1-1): KAGVTQTPRYLIKTRGQQVTLSCSPISGHRSVSWYQQTPGQGLQFLFEYFSETQRNKGNFPGRFSGRQFSNSRSEMNVSTLELGDSALYLCASSLGLGTEAFFGQGTRLTVV.

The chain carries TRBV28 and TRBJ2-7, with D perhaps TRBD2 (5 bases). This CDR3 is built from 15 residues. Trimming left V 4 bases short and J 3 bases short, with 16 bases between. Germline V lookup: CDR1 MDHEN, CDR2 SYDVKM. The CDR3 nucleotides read TGTGCCAGCAGTTCCCCCCGGGGAAGGAGCTACGAGCAGTACTTC. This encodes CASSSPRGRSYEQYF.

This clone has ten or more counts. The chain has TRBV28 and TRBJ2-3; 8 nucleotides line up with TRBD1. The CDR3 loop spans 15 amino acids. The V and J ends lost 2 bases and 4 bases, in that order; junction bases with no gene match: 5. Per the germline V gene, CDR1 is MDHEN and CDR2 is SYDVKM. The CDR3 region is CASSLPTGEADTQYF. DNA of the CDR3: TGTGCCAGCAGTTTACCGACAGGGGAGGCAGATACGCAGTATTTT.

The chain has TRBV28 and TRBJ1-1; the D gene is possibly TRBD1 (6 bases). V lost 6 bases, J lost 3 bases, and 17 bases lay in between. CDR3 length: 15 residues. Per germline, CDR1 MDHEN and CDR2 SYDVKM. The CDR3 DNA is TGTGCCAGCAGGAACGGGGACAACCGCTACACTGAAGCTTTCTTT. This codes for CASRNGDNRYTEAFF.

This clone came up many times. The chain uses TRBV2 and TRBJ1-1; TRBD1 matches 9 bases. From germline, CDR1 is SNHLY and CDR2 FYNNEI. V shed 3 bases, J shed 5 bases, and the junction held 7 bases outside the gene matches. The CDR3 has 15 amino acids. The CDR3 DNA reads TGTGCCAGCAGTGAGGAAGGACAGGGGCAAACTGAAGCTTTCTTT. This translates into CASSEEGQGQTEAFF.

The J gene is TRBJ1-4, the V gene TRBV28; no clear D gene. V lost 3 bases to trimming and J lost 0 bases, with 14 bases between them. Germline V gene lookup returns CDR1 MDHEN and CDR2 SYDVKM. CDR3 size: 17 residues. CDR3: CASSFGFGRATNEKLFF. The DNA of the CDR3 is TGTGCCAGCAGTTTCGGGTTTGGCAGAGCAACTAATGAAAAACTGTTTTTT.

The CDR3 region is CASSVVRQDTEAFF. Here the CDR3 DNA reads TGTGCCAGCAGCGTAGTACGCCAGGACACTGAAGCTTTCTTT. The genes are TRBV9 and TRBJ1-1; D call uncertain. This CDR3 spans 14 amino acids. Per the germline V gene, CDR1 is SGDLS and CDR2 is YYNGEE. Trimming pared 0 bases from V and 3 bases from J, leaving 9 bases between.

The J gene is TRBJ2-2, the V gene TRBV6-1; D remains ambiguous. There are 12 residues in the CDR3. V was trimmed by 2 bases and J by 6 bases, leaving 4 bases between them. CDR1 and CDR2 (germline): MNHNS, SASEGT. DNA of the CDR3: TGTGCCAGCAGTGAATACCCCGGGGAGCTGTTTTTT. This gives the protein CASSEYPGELFF.

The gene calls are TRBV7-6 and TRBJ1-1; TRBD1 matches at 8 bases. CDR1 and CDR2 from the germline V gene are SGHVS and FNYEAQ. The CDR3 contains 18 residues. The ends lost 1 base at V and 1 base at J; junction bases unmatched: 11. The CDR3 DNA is TGTGCCAGCAGCTTAGTTAGCGGGACAGGCTCGGGGAACACTGAAGCTTTCTTT. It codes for CASSLVSGTGSGNTEAFF.

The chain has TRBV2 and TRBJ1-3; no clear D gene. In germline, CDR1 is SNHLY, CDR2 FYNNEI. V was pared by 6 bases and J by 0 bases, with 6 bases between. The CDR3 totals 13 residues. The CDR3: CASRRNSGNTIYF. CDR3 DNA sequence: TGTGCCAGCAGGCGGAACTCTGGAAACACCATATATTTT.

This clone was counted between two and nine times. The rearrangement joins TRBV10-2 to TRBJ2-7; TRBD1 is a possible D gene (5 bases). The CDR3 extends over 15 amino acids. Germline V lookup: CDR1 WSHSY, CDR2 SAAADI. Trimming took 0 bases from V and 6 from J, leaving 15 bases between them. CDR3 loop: CASSESGRQGREQYF. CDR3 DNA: TGCGCCAGCAGTGAGTCGGGTCGGCAGGGCCGCGAGCAGTACTTC.

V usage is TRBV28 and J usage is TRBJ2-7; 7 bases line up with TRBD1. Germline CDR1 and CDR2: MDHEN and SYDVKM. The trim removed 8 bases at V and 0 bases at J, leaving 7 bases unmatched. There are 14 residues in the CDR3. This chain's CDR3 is CASVGTANSYEQYF. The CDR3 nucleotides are TGTGCCAGCGTGGGGACAGCGAACTCCTACGAGCAGTACTTC.

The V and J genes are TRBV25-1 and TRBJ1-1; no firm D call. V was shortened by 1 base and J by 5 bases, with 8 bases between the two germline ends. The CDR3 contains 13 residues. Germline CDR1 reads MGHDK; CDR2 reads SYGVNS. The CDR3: CASSEFRRTEAFF. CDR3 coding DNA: TGTGCCAGCAGTGAATTCAGGAGAACTGAAGCTTTCTTT.

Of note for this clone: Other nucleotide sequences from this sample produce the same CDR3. The CDR3 sequence: CASRPTGAYEQYF. CDR3 sequence (DNA): TGTGCCAGCAGACCGACAGGAGCCTACGAGCAGTACTTC. This sequence joins TRBV28 and TRBJ2-7, with D possibly TRBD1 on 6 matching bases. CDR3 length: 13 residues. Trimming removed 6 bases from V and 2 bases from J, with 11 bases in between. CDR1 MDHEN and CDR2 SYDVKM come from the germline V gene.

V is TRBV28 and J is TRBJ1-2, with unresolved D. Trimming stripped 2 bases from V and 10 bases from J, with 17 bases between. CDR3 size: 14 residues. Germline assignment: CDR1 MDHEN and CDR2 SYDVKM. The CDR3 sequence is CASSLPGLYKDYTF. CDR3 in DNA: TGTGCCAGCAGTTTACCCGGACTCTATAAAGACTACACCTTC.

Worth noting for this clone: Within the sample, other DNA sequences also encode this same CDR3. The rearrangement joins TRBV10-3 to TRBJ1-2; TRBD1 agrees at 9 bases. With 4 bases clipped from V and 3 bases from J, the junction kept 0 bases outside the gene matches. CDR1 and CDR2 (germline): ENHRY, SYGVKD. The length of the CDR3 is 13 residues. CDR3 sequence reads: CAISGTGDYGYTF. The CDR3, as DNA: TGTGCCATCAGTGGGACAGGGGACTATGGCTACACCTTC.

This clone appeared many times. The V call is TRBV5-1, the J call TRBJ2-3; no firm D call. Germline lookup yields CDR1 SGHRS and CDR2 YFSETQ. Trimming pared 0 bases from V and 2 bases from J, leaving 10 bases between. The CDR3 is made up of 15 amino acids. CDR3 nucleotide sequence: TGCGCCAGCAGCTTGGACGGGCGGCCCACAGATACGCAGTATTTT. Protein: CASSLDGRPTDTQYF.

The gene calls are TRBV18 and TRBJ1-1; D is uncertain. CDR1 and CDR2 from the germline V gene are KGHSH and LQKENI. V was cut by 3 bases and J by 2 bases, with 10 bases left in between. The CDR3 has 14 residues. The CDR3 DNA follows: TGTGCCAGCTCACCTTTTGGCGAAAACACTGAAGCTTTCTTT. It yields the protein CASSPFGENTEAFF. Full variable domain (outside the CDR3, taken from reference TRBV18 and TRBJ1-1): NAGVMQNPRHLVRRRGQEARLRCSPMKGHSHVYWYRQLPEEGLKFMVYLQKENIIDESGMPKERFSAEFPKEGPSILRIQQVVRGDSAAYFCASSPFGENTEAFFGQGTRLTVV.